These T cell receptor beta chains were read from a single sample in a study of shared clonotypes between healthy human individuals. Profiling relied on immunoSEQ multiplex PCR, and the TCRdb table lists in-frame clones only, not all of them. Of about 1 million clones in the sample, about 74% were seen once. Specimen: memory CD4+ T cells sorted from blood. These TCRs come from a man younger than 35 in good health. CDR3s include the opening cysteine and the closing phenylalanine or tryptophan. D genes are given only for firm matches. Clone size is given for some rows only: seen once, a few or many times, or a class if the clone is expanded.

-	TRBV27	-	TRBJ2-7	CASSSPTRSYEQYF	TGTGCCAGCAGTTCACCGACTCGCTCCTACGAGCAGTACTTC
-	TRBV11-2	-	TRBJ2-2	CASSLGATGELFF	TGTGCCAGCAGCTTAGGAGCGACCGGGGAGCTGTTTTTT
-	TRBV2	-	TRBJ2-1	CASSDRFPQQFF	TGTGCCAGCAGTGATAGGTTCCCCCAGCAGTTCTTC
once	TRBV2	-	TRBJ1-5	CASSEGTQSNQPQHF	TGTGCCAGCAGTGAAGGGACCCAAAGCAATCAGCCCCAGCATTTT
once	TRBV28	-	TRBJ1-5	CASSPTRYQPQHF	TGTGCCAGCAGTCCCACCCGGTATCAGCCCCAGCATTTT
-	TRBV4-1	TRBD2	TRBJ2-3	CASSHGTTFSTDTQYF	TGCGCCAGCAGCCATGGGACTACGTTCAGCACAGATACGCAGTATTTT
-	TRBV7-2	TRBD1	TRBJ2-3	CASRLDRGVQYF	TGTGCCAGCAGGCTGGACAGGGGCGTTCAGTATTTT
-	TRBV5-6	-	TRBJ2-2	CASSLYGGTNTGELFF	TGTGCCAGCAGCTTGTATGGCGGGACTAACACCGGGGAGCTGTTTTTT
-	TRBV2	TRBD1	TRBJ1-1	CASGAETGVTEAFF	TGTGCCAGTGGGGCCGAGACAGGGGTCACTGAAGCTTTCTTT
once	TRBV19	-	TRBJ1-1	CASRSGEGWSTEAFF	TGTGCCAGCCGATCGGGTGAGGGGTGGTCCACTGAAGCTTTCTTT
-	TRBV6-1	-	TRBJ2-7	CASSEAPSRTPRSEQYF	TGTGCCAGCAGTGAAGCGCCTAGCCGCACCCCTCGGAGCGAGCAGTACTTC
-	TRBV5-1	-	TRBJ2-5	CASSLVGALQETQYF	TGCGCCAGCAGCTTGGTGGGAGCCCTTCAAGAGACCCAGTACTTC
-	TRBV7-9	-	TRBJ1-3	CASSLDQDSGNTIYF	TGTGCCAGCAGCCTTGACCAGGACTCTGGAAACACCATATATTTT
-	TRBV5-6	TRBD2	TRBJ2-1	CASSRVPGGHNEQFF	TGTGCCAGCAGCCGGGTGCCGGGAGGCCACAATGAGCAGTTCTTC
many	TRBV5-1	-	TRBJ1-5	CASSLTGTGQPQHF	TGCGCCAGCAGCTTGACGGGGACGGGGCAGCCCCAGCATTTT
-	TRBV18	-	TRBJ2-1	CASSPGSGVNEQFF	TGTGCCAGCTCACCCGGGAGCGGAGTGAATGAGCAGTTCTTC
-	TRBV10-3	-	TRBJ2-7	CAISQDLREQYF	TGTGCCATCAGTCAGGATCTTCGGGAGCAGTACTTC